This T cell receptor (beta chain) derives from a study of Ad26.COV2.S vaccination and SARS-CoV-2 variants. Treatment here: roughly 20 received Ad26.COV2.S at low or high dose, single or two shots; a few received placebo; per-sample allocation not given. Each sample was drawn 63 days after the first injection (of vaccine or placebo). Notes on this clone: Its target is unknown.

Method: immunoSEQ multiplex PCR; TCRdb's copy keeps in-frame clones and lacks some. The table has hundreds of thousands of clones, more than 80% seen once. Findings and limits, study-wide: The authors reported substantial breadth in spike-specific CD8+ and CD4+ T cell responses after vaccination.

From germline, CDR1 is SGHTA and CDR2 FQGTGA. The CDR3 contains 15 residues. J was trimmed by 5 bases and V by 5 bases; bases with no gene match: 7. The material was peripheral blood, obtained in a trial of Ad26.COV2.S vaccine versus placebo. This chain links TRBV7-3 with TRBJ2-3, with TRBD1 matching over 10 bases. This clonotype was sampled from a person between 18 and 65 years old who received the Ad26.COV2.S COVID-19 vaccine or a placebo. The CDR3 DNA sequence: TGTGCCAGCAGCACGGGACAGGGGTCTAGAGATACGCAGTATTTT. Residues: CASSTGQGSRDTQYF. Based on the CDR3 plus reference TRBV7-3 and TRBJ2-3, the full variable domain is GAGVSQTPSNKVTEKGKYVELRCDPISGHTALYWYRQSLGQGPEFLIYFQGTGAADDSGLPNDRFFAVRPEGSVSTLKIQRTERGDSAVYLCASSTGQGSRDTQYFGPGTRLTVL.